The next 26 T cell receptor beta chains were all read from a single sample in a study of OX40 agonist ivuxolimab in advanced cancers. The table came from immunoSEQ multiplex PCR; TCRdb's copy has only in-frame clones and leaves some out. The table includes around 28,000 clones, about 88% detected once. Sequences were derived from CD4+ or CD8+ T cells sorted from blood, sampled in a trial of the OX40 agonist ivuxolimab. These receptors all come from an adult with an advanced solid tumor such as melanoma, head and neck, liver or kidney cancer.

The J gene is TRBJ2-5, the V gene TRBV2; D is perhaps TRBD1 (6 bases). This CDR3 spans 14 amino acids. Germline V gene lookup returns CDR1 SNHLY and CDR2 FYNNEI. V was shortened by 6 bases and J by 5 bases, with 16 bases between the two germline ends. The CDR3 sequence is CASSAAGGGETQYF. The DNA of the CDR3 is TGTGCCAGCAGCGCGGCTGGGGGCGGGGAGACCCAGTACTTC.

This chain connects TRBV5-8 to TRBJ2-1; 9 positions match TRBD2. With V trimmed by 4 bases and J by 2 bases, 4 bases remained unmatched. Germline V gives CDR1 SGHTS, CDR2 YDEGEE. The CDR3 contains 15 residues. The chain's CDR3 is CASSPGLAAYNEQFF. Here the CDR3 DNA reads TGTGCCAGCAGCCCGGGACTAGCAGCCTACAATGAGCAGTTCTTC.

The rearrangement uses TRBV7-6 and TRBJ2-2; the D gene is possibly TRBD2 (5 bases). V was pared by 5 bases and J by 7 bases, with 14 bases between. Germline lookup yields CDR1 SGHVS and CDR2 FNYEAQ. The CDR3 totals 14 residues. The CDR3 nucleotides are TGTGCCAGCAGCCCCCAAGCGGAGGTCGGGGAGCTGTTTTTT. Translating gives CASSPQAEVGELFF.

This sequence joins TRBV4-1 and TRBJ2-5, with 10 bases fitting TRBD2. CDR1 and CDR2 from the germline V gene are MGHRA and YSYEKL. Germline trimming cut 4 bases from V and 5 bases from J; bases unmatched to any gene: 19. The CDR3 has 19 residues. The CDR3 DNA reads as TGCGCCAGCAGCCTCTTTCGTGTTGGAGCGGGAGGGCCGGGGGAGACCCAGTACTTC. Its translation: CASSLFRVGAGGPGETQYF.

The chain combines TRBV5-1 with TRBJ2-4; weak D call: TRBD2 (6 bases). The germline V and J ends were trimmed by 0 bases and 7 bases, with 11 bases remaining between them. CDR3 length: 14 residues. Looked up from germline, CDR1 is SGHRS and CDR2 is YFSETQ. The CDR3 coding sequence is TGCGCCAGCAGCTTGGACGCAGGGACTAACATTCAGTACTTC. Translating gives CASSLDAGTNIQYF.

This chain links TRBV11-2 with TRBJ2-1, with D possibly matching TRBD2 (6 bases). Trimming pared 1 base from V and 8 bases from J, leaving 15 bases between. The CDR3 is 15 residues long. The germline gives CDR1 SGHAT, CDR2 FQNNGV. CDR3 protein: CASSLGGLPGDEQFF. The CDR3, as DNA: TGTGCCAGCAGCTTAGGGGGACTGCCGGGCGATGAGCAGTTCTTC.

The CDR3 loop reads CASSPRGGGPYEQYF. In DNA, the CDR3 is TGTGCCAGCAGCCCTCGGGGCGGGGGCCCGTACGAGCAGTACTTC. The chain couples TRBV28 to TRBJ2-7, with D maybe TRBD2 (7 bases). The length of the CDR3 is 15 residues. Trimming took off 6 bases at V and 4 bases at J, with 19 bases between the two ends. Germline V CDR1 and CDR2: MDHEN, SYDVKM.

The chain uses TRBV20-1 and TRBJ1-2; D possibly corresponds to TRBD1 (6 bases). Trimming removed 5 bases from V and 6 bases from J, with 7 bases in between. This CDR3 spans 10 amino acids. Germline loops: CDR1 DFQATT, CDR2 SNEGSKA (reference sequence). The CDR3: CSARQDGYTF. For the CDR3, the DNA is TGCAGTGCTCGACAGGATGGCTACACCTTC.

This chain joins TRBV27 and TRBJ1-2; no firm D call. The CDR3 loop spans 13 amino acids. Germline CDR1 and CDR2: MNHEY and SMNVEV (reference sequence). With 3 bases removed from V and 2 bases from J, the gap between germline ends came to 7 bases. The CDR3 DNA follows: TGTGCCAGCAGTTTGGCTGAGAACTATGGCTACACCTTC. Translating gives CASSLAENYGYTF.

This chain connects TRBV11-3 to TRBJ2-3; 12 nucleotides match TRBD2. Germline lookup yields CDR1 SGHNT and CDR2 YENEEA. After removal of 5 bases from V and 3 bases from J, the junction contained 6 bases not matched to a gene. This CDR3 is built from 16 residues. The CDR3 bases are TGTGCCAGCAGCCGCACTAGCGGGGGGCCTACAGATACGCAGTATTTT. Protein sequence: CASSRTSGGPTDTQYF.

Only a few counts were recorded for this clone. At the DNA level, this CDR3 is encoded by other sequences in the same sample as well. The J gene is TRBJ1-2, the V gene TRBV6-1; TRBD1 agrees at 9 bases. CDR1 MNHNS and CDR2 SASEGT come from the germline V gene. This CDR3 comprises 15 residues. Trimming removed 6 bases from V and 0 bases from J; junction bases left unmatched: 5. The CDR3 region has the DNA TGTGCCAGCAGGGTGGGACAGGGCCCTAACTATGGCTACACCTTC. Amino acids: CASRVGQGPNYGYTF.

J is TRBJ1-4 and V is TRBV9; D is unresolved. The V gene's germline CDR1 is SGDLS and CDR2 YYNGEE. The CDR3 has 14 residues. V gave up 0 bases and J gave up 9 bases, with 12 bases separating them. The CDR3 protein is CASSVGSLSQKLFF. The DNA for the CDR3 is TGTGCCAGCAGCGTAGGGAGTCTTTCGCAAAAACTGTTTTTT. Complete variable domain (other parts from reference TRBV9 and TRBJ1-4): DSGVTQTPKHLITATGQRVTLRCSPRSGDLSVYWYQQSLDQGLQFLIQYYNGEERAKGNILERFSAQQFPDLHSELNLSSLELGDSALYFCASSVGSLSQKLFFGSGTQLSVL.

The genes are TRBV9 and TRBJ2-1; unclear D gene. V lost 0 bases and J 10 bases, leaving 11 bases between the germline ends. CDR3 length: 13 amino acids. Germline lookup yields CDR1 SGDLS and CDR2 YYNGEE. As DNA, the CDR3 is TGTGCCAGCAGCGTAGATAACTGGCAGGAGCAGTTCTTC. Translated: CASSVDNWQEQFF.

The J gene is TRBJ1-6, the V gene TRBV9, with D unclear. Germline V gives CDR1 SGDLS, CDR2 YYNGEE. The CDR3 has 13 residues. V was cut by 3 bases and J by 6 bases, with 7 bases left in between. In nucleotides, the CDR3 is TGTGCCAGCAGCGCGGAAGGTAATTCACCCCTCCACTTT. As protein: CASSAEGNSPLHF. The full variable domain, in which reference TRBV9 and TRBJ1-6 provide the parts outside the CDR3, is DSGVTQTPKHLITATGQRVTLRCSPRSGDLSVYWYQQSLDQGLQFLIQYYNGEERAKGNILERFSAQQFPDLHSELNLSSLELGDSALYFCASSAEGNSPLHFGNGTRLTVT.

This sequence joins TRBV5-1 and TRBJ2-3; TRBD2 matches 8 bases. V was clipped by 4 bases and J by 2 bases; unmatched bases: 15. Germline CDR1 is SGHRS and CDR2 is YFSETQ. This CDR3 has 18 amino acids. CDR3 DNA: TGCGCCAGCAGCATCCTTGCGGGGGGCGAGGACCCCACAGATACGCAGTATTTT. This codes for CASSILAGGEDPTDTQYF.

This clone was found a few times. It is likely a read error, because the conserved phenylalanine at the end of the CDR3 is missing. The limits of the CDR3 on the DNA are not certain, so only TCRdb's listed CDR3 is given. This chain joins TRBV23-1 and TRBJ1-2; the table's D call TRBD1 went unverified against the DNA. TRBV23-1 is sorted into the ORF group, with uncertain function. The CDR3 region is 10 residues in length, termini included. The CDR3 loop is CASSQKPHRK.

The chain has TRBV11-3 and TRBJ2-5; a weak D match, TRBD2 (6 bases). V dropped 6 bases and J dropped 3 bases, with 11 bases sitting between them. CDR1 SGHNT and CDR2 YENEEA come from the germline V gene. The CDR3 is 13 residues long. CDR3 amino acids: CASRDSGEETQYF. The CDR3 nucleotides read TGTGCCAGCAGAGATAGCGGTGAAGAGACCCAGTACTTC.

This clone showed up just once. The chain is built from TRBV29-1 and TRBJ2-1; tentative D call: TRBD2 (5 bases). The CDR3 is 13 amino acids. The ends were cut back, 4 bases at V and 5 bases at J, with 12 bases in the middle. From germline, CDR1 is SQVTM and CDR2 ANQGSEA. The CDR3 nucleotides are TGCAGCGTTGCGGGGATAGGGAACAATGAGCAGTTCTTC. Its translation is CSVAGIGNNEQFF.

The V call is TRBV15, the J call TRBJ2-1; tentatively, D is TRBD1 (5 bases). V gave up 6 bases and J gave up 10 bases, with 16 bases separating them. CDR3 length equals 13 residues. CDR1 LNHNV and CDR2 YYDKDF come from the germline V gene (reference sequence). CDR3 in amino acids: CATRKYRTGEQFF. The DNA of the CDR3 is TGTGCCACCAGAAAATACAGGACCGGGGAGCAGTTCTTC.

The chain combines TRBV18 with TRBJ2-1, with D unresolved. Deletions cut 2 bases from V and 0 bases from J, with 8 bases between. The CDR3 runs to 15 residues. Germline lookup yields CDR1 KGHSH and CDR2 LQKENI. CDR3 sequence: CASSPVSPSYNEQFF. The CDR3 DNA sequence: TGTGCCAGCTCACCAGTCTCACCCTCCTACAATGAGCAGTTCTTC. The whole variable domain, remainder taken from reference TRBV18 and TRBJ2-1, is NAGVMQNPRHLVRRRGQEARLRCSPMKGHSHVYWYRQLPEEGLKFMVYLQKENIIDESGMPKERFSAEFPKEGPSILRIQQVVRGDSAAYFCASSPVSPSYNEQFFGPGTRLTVL.

V and J are TRBV7-6 and TRBJ1-1; D gene unclear. The V gene lost 0 bases and the J gene lost 1 base, with 9 bases spanning the gap. The CDR3 is 15 amino acids. Looked up from germline, CDR1 is SGHVS and CDR2 is FNYEAQ. The CDR3 coding sequence is TGTGCCAGCAGCTTAGCCGCGGTCGAGAACACTGAAGCTTTCTTT. Residues: CASSLAAVENTEAFF.

Turning to this clone: A single base separates this from a much larger clone, so it may be a read error. CDR3 in amino acids: CASSVLANYSYTF. CDR3 coding DNA: TGTGCCAGCAGTGTCCTAGCTAACTATAGCTACACCTTC. The rearrangement joins TRBV25-1 to TRBJ1-2; D is unresolved. Germline-derived CDR1 and CDR2 are MGHDK and SYGVNS. The CDR3 sequence is 13 residues long.

V and J are TRBV10-1 and TRBJ2-1; the match to TRBD2 covers 10 bases. The CDR3 is 19 amino acids. The trim removed 0 bases at V and 1 base at J, leaving 9 bases unmatched. In germline, CDR1 is WNHNN, CDR2 SYGVQD (reference sequence). The CDR3 DNA is TGCGCCAGCAGTGAGTCTTCGATAGGAGCGGGAGGGTCCTACAATGAGCAGTTCTTC. Translating gives CASSESSIGAGGSYNEQFF.

The chain uses TRBV6-6 and TRBJ2-7, with 9 bases fitting TRBD2. The CDR3 totals 15 residues. The V and J ends lost 2 bases and 2 bases, in that order; junction bases with no gene match: 4. From germline, CDR1 is MNHNY and CDR2 SVGAGI (reference sequence). CDR3 nucleotide sequence: TGTGCCAGCAGTTACGGCAGCGGGGGGACCTACGAGCAGTACTTC. As protein: CASSYGSGGTYEQYF.

The J gene is TRBJ1-1, the V gene TRBV4-3; 9 nucleotides align to TRBD1. V dropped 7 bases and J dropped 7; count of bases not matched to a gene: 10. Per the germline V gene, CDR1 is LGHNA and CDR2 is YSLEER. The CDR3 runs to 14 residues. The CDR3 DNA is TGCGCCAGCACTTCGAGGACAGGGGAGGATGAAGCTTTCTTT. It encodes CASTSRTGEDEAFF.

This clone was recorded a few times. V is TRBV21-1 and J is TRBJ2-3; the table names TRBD1, a call not compared with the DNA. TRBV21-1 is deemed a pseudogene. The CDR3 spans 15 residues. CDR3 region: CASSPRVPTTDTQYF. CDR3 DNA sequence: TGTGCCAGCAGCCCCAGGGTCCCAACCACAGATACGCAGTATTTT.